Each of the 30 T cell receptor beta chains below was sequenced from the same sample in a study of control samples from healthy donors and cancer patients. Assay used: immunoSEQ multiplex PCR; TCRdb lists only in-frame clones, some missing. The sample includes about 120,000 clones, about 93% of them seen just once. The sequenced sample was blood. The receptors were sampled from a man aged 25 to 45 in good health.

This chain links TRBV6-5 with TRBJ1-2; a weak D match, TRBD1 (6 bases). The length of the CDR3 is 15 residues. V was pared by 8 bases and J by 5 bases, with 21 bases between. CDR1 is MNHEY and CDR2 is SVGAGI in the germline V gene. The DNA for the CDR3 is TGTGCCAGCTCCTCTCACAGGGCCCAGGTGTATGGCTACACCTTC. Encoded protein: CASSSHRAQVYGYTF.

V usage is TRBV7-9 and J usage is TRBJ2-7, with D maybe TRBD2 (7 bases). This CDR3 is 14 amino acids long. The V end was cut by 1 base, the J end by 4 bases, with 11 bases between. Germline V gene data show CDR1 as SEHNR and CDR2 as FQNEAQ (reference sequence). The CDR3 DNA reads TGTGCCAGCAGCTTAGTAGGGGGGGAATACGAGCAGTACTTC. Translating gives CASSLVGGEYEQYF. Filled out from reference TRBV7-9 and TRBJ2-7, the complete variable domain reads DTGVSQNPRHKITKRGQNVTFRCDPISEHNRLYWYRQTLGQGPEFLTYFQNEAQLEKSRLLSDRFSAERPKGSFSTLEIQRTEQGDSAMYLCASSLVGGEYEQYFGPGTRLTVT.

This sequence joins TRBV9 and TRBJ1-3; weak D call: TRBD1 (6 bases). Germline values: CDR1 SGDLS, CDR2 YYNGEE. CDR3 length: 16 amino acids. V was trimmed by 1 base and J by 0 bases, leaving 11 bases between them. The CDR3 here is CASSVRGQVSGNTIYF. CDR3 bases: TGTGCCAGCAGCGTACGGGGGCAGGTCTCTGGAAACACCATATATTTT.

The CDR3, as DNA: TGTGCCCTTGGTGGGCTAGCGGGGAAGTTCTTC. This sequence encodes CALGGLAGKFF. The gene calls are TRBV30 and TRBJ2-1; 9 bases map to TRBD2. Germline values: CDR1 GTSNPN, CDR2 SVGIG (reference sequence). The CDR3 has 11 residues. The ends lost 8 bases at V and 14 bases at J; junction bases unmatched: 10.

V usage is TRBV9 and J usage is TRBJ2-5; no clear D gene. Trimming took off 2 bases at V and 2 bases at J, with 10 bases between the two ends. The CDR3 is made up of 14 amino acids. From germline, CDR1 is SGDLS and CDR2 YYNGEE. DNA for the CDR3: TGTGCCAGCAGCGTCCGCGGAAATCAAGAGACCCAGTACTTC. Its protein is CASSVRGNQETQYF.

This rearrangement joins TRBV5-4 to TRBJ2-1, with TRBD1 identical over 7 bases. The CDR3 contains 14 residues. V shed 6 bases, J shed 2 bases, and the junction held 5 bases outside the gene matches. The germline V gene has CDR1 SGHNT and CDR2 YYREEE (reference sequence). CDR3 amino acids: CASIRQGPYNEQFF. The CDR3 DNA reads TGTGCCAGCATTCGACAGGGCCCCTACAATGAGCAGTTCTTC.

V is TRBV28 and J is TRBJ1-4, with 10 positions matching TRBD1. Germline V CDR1 and CDR2: MDHEN, SYDVKM. Trimming at V came to 4 bases and at J to 11 bases, leaving 10 bases not matched to a gene. The CDR3 covers 15 residues. The CDR3 sequence is CASSSQGQGGRKLFF. The CDR3 DNA sequence: TGTGCCAGCAGTTCCCAAGGACAGGGGGGAAGGAAACTGTTTTTT.

To note about this clone: This CDR3 is also generated by other DNA sequences in the sample. This chain links TRBV5-1 with TRBJ1-1, with 7 positions matching TRBD1. Trimming took 0 bases from V and 0 from J; bases not matched to a gene: 2. The CDR3 covers 15 residues. Germline CDR1 reads SGHRS; CDR2 reads YFSETQ. CDR3 in amino acids: CASSLVGQMNTEAFF. For the CDR3, the DNA is TGCGCCAGCAGCTTGGTGGGACAGATGAACACTGAAGCTTTCTTT.

The rearrangement uses TRBV19 and TRBJ1-2; 7 nucleotides align to TRBD1. Germline V gene data show CDR1 as LNHDA and CDR2 as SQIVND (reference sequence). This CDR3 spans 12 amino acids. Trimming at V came to 9 bases and at J to 4 bases, leaving 5 bases not matched to a gene. CDR3 DNA: TGTGCCAGCCTGGGACAGTCCTATGGCTACACCTTC. It encodes CASLGQSYGYTF.

V usage is TRBV5-1 and J usage is TRBJ1-1; D remains unclear. Germline V gene lookup returns CDR1 SGHRS and CDR2 YFSETQ. This CDR3 spans 14 amino acids. Trimming shortened V by 2 bases and J by 0 bases, and 8 bases separated the two germline ends. CDR3 bases: TGCGCCAGCAGCTTTTCGGGAATGAACACTGAAGCTTTCTTT. Residues: CASSFSGMNTEAFF. Full variable domain (remainder filled in from reference TRBV5-1 and TRBJ1-1): KAGVTQTPRYLIKTRGQQVTLSCSPISGHRSVSWYQQTPGQGLQFLFEYFSETQRNKGNFPGRFSGRQFSNSRSEMNVSTLELGDSALYLCASSFSGMNTEAFFGQGTRLTVV.

In this sample, this clone turned up once. The rearrangement joins TRBV5-4 to TRBJ2-1; 7 bases align to TRBD2. The CDR3 covers 15 residues. V trimming: 1 base; J trimming: 2 bases; junction bases outside the gene matches: 3. CDR1 is SGHNT and CDR2 is YYREEE in the germline V gene (reference sequence). CDR3 DNA: TGTGCCAGCAGCTTGCGGGGGGTCACCTACAATGAGCAGTTCTTC. This sequence encodes CASSLRGVTYNEQFF.

Regarding this clone: Other nucleotide sequences from this sample produce the same CDR3. The genes are TRBV19 and TRBJ1-1; the D is unclear. There are 15 residues in the CDR3. Germline CDR1 LNHDA, CDR2 SQIVND (reference sequence). V dropped 9 bases and J dropped 1 base, with 18 bases sitting between them. The CDR3: CASIPGGASNTEAFF. CDR3 nucleotide sequence: TGTGCCAGCATCCCCGGAGGAGCCTCGAACACTGAAGCTTTCTTT.

The chain couples TRBV14 to TRBJ2-1, with unresolved D. V lost 6 bases and J 1 base, leaving 4 bases between the germline ends. CDR1 and CDR2 from the germline V gene are SGHDN and FVKESK. This CDR3 is built from 12 residues. CDR3 in DNA: TGTGCCAGCAGTACGTCCTACAATGAGCAGTTCTTC. Protein product: CASSTSYNEQFF.

DNA for the CDR3: TGTGCCAGCAGCCCTACCGGGGGCCGCACAGATACGCAGTATTTT. Protein: CASSPTGGRTDTQYF. The chain links TRBV13 to TRBJ2-3; D is tentatively TRBD1 or TRBD2 (6 bases each). Germline V gene lookup returns CDR1 PRHDT and CDR2 FYEKMQ (reference sequence). The CDR3 contains 15 residues. Trimming pared 5 bases from V and 1 base from J, leaving 13 bases between.

This clone came up a few times. The chain has TRBV7-9 and TRBJ2-5; 8 bases line up with TRBD2. The CDR3 totals 15 residues. V lost 3 bases to trimming and J lost 0 bases; unmatched junction nucleotides: 3. The germline CDR1 and CDR2 sequences are SEHNR and FQNEAQ (reference sequence). CDR3 residues: CASSFSGKYQETQYF. The CDR3 coding sequence is TGTGCCAGCAGCTTTAGCGGGAAGTACCAAGAGACCCAGTACTTC.

V usage is TRBV6-5 and J usage is TRBJ1-2, with D uncertain. The CDR3 runs to 13 residues. V was pared by 7 bases and J by 7 bases, with 16 bases between. Germline V gene lookup returns CDR1 MNHEY and CDR2 SVGAGI. CDR3 amino acids: CASNPASKGGYTF. The CDR3, as DNA: TGTGCCAGCAACCCGGCCTCCAAGGGTGGCTACACCTTC.

This clone appeared a single time. The chain recombines TRBV28 with TRBJ1-3; TRBD1 is a possible D gene (6 bases). This CDR3 has 15 amino acids. Germline values: CDR1 MDHEN, CDR2 SYDVKM. Trimming took off 5 bases at V and 4 bases at J, with 15 bases between the two ends. The CDR3 DNA sequence: TGTGCCAGCAGTGTCATACAGGGCGGGGGAAACACCATATATTTT. Amino acids: CASSVIQGGGNTIYF.

V and J are TRBV5-4 and TRBJ1-3, with D possibly matching TRBD1 (6 bases). Germline CDR1 reads SGHNT; CDR2 reads YYREEE (reference sequence). Deletions cut 5 bases from V and 0 bases from J, with 9 bases between. The CDR3 is 14 residues long. This CDR3 is CASSSGDSGNTIYF. DNA for the CDR3: TGTGCCAGCAGTTCAGGGGACTCTGGAAACACCATATATTTT. Drawing the rest from reference TRBV5-4 and TRBJ1-3, the complete variable domain is ETGVTQSPTHLIKTRGQQVTLRCSSQSGHNTVSWYQQALGQGPQFIFQYYREEENGRGNFPPRFSGLQFPNYSSELNVNALELDDSALYLCASSSGDSGNTIYFGEGSWLTVV.

CDR3 nucleotides: TGTGCCAGCAGCGTAGATATGGGGAACTATGGCTACACCTTC. This sequence encodes CASSVDMGNYGYTF. The gene calls are TRBV9 and TRBJ1-2; D is ambiguous. V lost 0 bases and J 2 bases, leaving 8 bases between the germline ends. CDR1 and CDR2 from the germline V gene are SGDLS and YYNGEE. CDR3 size: 14 residues.

V usage is TRBV18 and J usage is TRBJ2-7, with TRBD1 identical over 9 bases. Germline loops: CDR1 KGHSH, CDR2 LQKENI. The CDR3 runs 15 residues. Losses at the gene ends were 2 bases for V and 5 bases for J; bases not matched to a gene: 7. The chain's CDR3 is CASSPSRDRVHEQYF. The CDR3 bases are TGTGCCAGCTCACCAAGCAGGGACAGGGTTCACGAGCAGTACTTC.

The chain has TRBV6-1 and TRBJ2-7; TRBD2 matches at 7 bases. The J segment lost 4 bases and the V segment lost 3 bases, leaving 3 bases of the junction unmatched. The CDR3 sequence is 13 residues long. The germline V gene has CDR1 MNHNS and CDR2 SASEGT. The CDR3 sequence: CASSERAGYEQYF. CDR3 DNA: TGTGCCAGCAGTGAGCGAGCGGGGTACGAGCAGTACTTC.

J is TRBJ2-5 and V is TRBV3-1 (or the pseudogene TRBV3-2), with TRBD2 matching 9 bases. Losses at the gene ends were 3 bases for V and 5 bases for J; bases not matched to a gene: 7. In germline, CDR1 is LGHDT, CDR2 YNNKEL (reference sequence). The CDR3 totals 15 residues. This CDR3 reads CASSQWRGGVETQYF. Here the CDR3 DNA reads TGTGCCAGCAGCCAGTGGCGGGGGGGCGTCGAGACCCAGTACTTC.

V gene TRBV19 combines with J gene TRBJ2-1; D is undetermined. The V gene lost 6 bases and the J gene lost 7 bases, with 10 bases spanning the gap. Looked up from germline, CDR1 is LNHDA and CDR2 is SQIVND (reference sequence). CDR3 length: 12 residues. CDR3 protein: CASSPSENEQFF. CDR3 bases: TGTGCCAGTAGCCCATCCGAGAATGAGCAGTTCTTC.

The V gene is TRBV9, the J gene TRBJ2-3; no reliable D call. V lost 0 bases and J lost 0, with 11 bases in between. Germline assignment: CDR1 SGDLS and CDR2 YYNGEE. The CDR3 covers 16 residues. The CDR3 loop is CASSVGVSPSTDTQYF. In DNA, the CDR3 is TGTGCCAGCAGCGTAGGCGTCAGCCCAAGCACAGATACGCAGTATTTT.

This chain links TRBV5-1 with TRBJ2-5; the D call may be TRBD1 or TRBD2 (5 bases each). Deletions cut 7 bases from V and 2 bases from J, with 9 bases between. The CDR3 is made up of 12 amino acids. The V gene's germline CDR1 is SGHRS and CDR2 YFSETQ. Here the CDR3 DNA reads TGCGCCAGCGGGACCCGGCAAGAGACCCAGTACTTC. Translation gives CASGTRQETQYF.

The count of this clone is one. The chain employs TRBV5-4 and TRBJ1-1; 12 bases agree with TRBD1. Germline CDR1 reads SGHNT; CDR2 reads YYREEE (reference sequence). The CDR3 consists of 13 residues. Germline trimming cut 10 bases from V and 4 bases from J; bases unmatched to any gene: 5. In nucleotides, the CDR3 is TGTGCCGGAGGGGACAGGGGGCGCACTGAAGCTTTCTTT. Residues: CAGGDRGRTEAFF. The full variable domain, its missing parts supplied by reference TRBV5-4 and TRBJ1-1, is ETGVTQSPTHLIKTRGQQVTLRCSSQSGHNTVSWYQQALGQGPQFIFQYYREEENGRGNFPPRFSGLQFPNYSSELNVNALELDDSALYLCAGGDRGRTEAFFGQGTRLTVV.

The CDR3 DNA sequence: TGTGCCAGCAGTCAGGGGCTCCGAGGCTACACCTTC. Translated: CASSQGLRGYTF. The rearrangement links TRBV6-5 to TRBJ1-2; a weak D match, TRBD1 (6 bases). The V gene lost 5 bases and the J gene lost 8 bases, with 12 bases spanning the gap. CDR3 size: 12 residues. Per germline, CDR1 MNHEY and CDR2 SVGAGI.

The chain has TRBV5-1 and TRBJ2-5; 9 nucleotides align to TRBD1. Trimming cost V 2 bases and J 3 bases; bases outside gene matches: 8. The CDR3 runs 16 residues. Germline assignment: CDR1 SGHRS and CDR2 YFSETQ. The CDR3 DNA reads TGCGCCAGCAGCTTACGAACCGGGACAGGGAAAGAGACCCAGTACTTC. This codes for CASSLRTGTGKETQYF.

The rearrangement links TRBV10-3 to TRBJ1-2; D is perhaps TRBD1 (5 bases). Between the trimmed V and J ends, which lost 7 bases and 8 bases, there was a span of 26 bases. In germline, CDR1 is ENHRY, CDR2 SYGVKD. CDR3 length: 16 amino acids. The CDR3 DNA reads as TGTGCCATCAAGGACGCAGAGACAGCACCTTTCGGGGGCTACACCTTC. It specifies CAIKDAETAPFGGYTF.

V and J are TRBV5-4 and TRBJ2-7; 10 bases are shared with TRBD2. The V gene's germline CDR1 is SGHNT and CDR2 YYREEE (reference sequence). This CDR3 contains 15 residues. Trimming took 0 bases from V and 9 from J; bases not matched to a gene: 9. DNA for the CDR3: TGTGCCAGCAGCTTGGGGGCTAGCGGGGGAGGATTGCAGTACTTC. The encoded protein is CASSLGASGGGLQYF. Full variable domain (outside the CDR3, taken from reference TRBV5-4 and TRBJ2-7): ETGVTQSPTHLIKTRGQQVTLRCSSQSGHNTVSWYQQALGQGPQFIFQYYREEENGRGNFPPRFSGLQFPNYSSELNVNALELDDSALYLCASSLGASGGGLQYFGPGTRLTVT.